What follows are 10 T cell receptor beta chains derived from one specimen sequenced in a study of cytomegalovirus exposure and HLA in healthy donors. Both 60 Vbeta primers and 13 Jbeta primers went into the PCR. Profiling relied on immunoSEQ multiplex PCR, and the TCRdb table lists in-frame clones only, not all of them. Here the sample spans some 200,000 clones, around four fifths being singletons. Sequencing was done on a sample of PBMCs. The source of these receptors is a female donor in good health and CMV-seronegative.

The V and J genes are TRBV5-1 and TRBJ2-7; possibly TRBD1 for D (5 bases). Trimming removed 2 bases from V and 3 bases from J, with 12 bases in between. Germline lookup yields CDR1 SGHRS and CDR2 YFSETQ. The CDR3 is made up of 14 amino acids. The CDR3 loop is CASSFGDSSYEQYF. The CDR3 DNA is TGCGCCAGCAGCTTCGGTGACAGTAGCTACGAGCAGTACTTC.

This chain links TRBV27 with TRBJ2-7; possible D gene TRBD2, 6 bases. The CDR3 spans 13 residues. The V gene's germline CDR1 is MNHEY and CDR2 SMNVEV (reference sequence). V dropped 5 bases and J dropped 2 bases, with 10 bases sitting between them. The CDR3: CASSHGLTYEQYF. In DNA form, the CDR3 reads TGTGCCAGCAGTCATGGACTAACCTACGAGCAGTACTTC.

This clone has only one observation. This chain links TRBV11-2 with TRBJ1-1; no clear D. V dropped 3 bases and J dropped 1 base, with 12 bases sitting between them. From germline, CDR1 is SGHAT and CDR2 FQNNGV. The CDR3 sequence is 15 residues long. This CDR3 reads CASSFRSGGNTEAFF. CDR3 coding DNA: TGTGCCAGCAGCTTTAGGTCCGGCGGGAACACTGAAGCTTTCTTT.

The chain employs TRBV2 and TRBJ1-1; D might be TRBD1 (6 bases). Trimming stripped 7 bases from V and 2 bases from J, with 14 bases between. CDR1 is SNHLY and CDR2 is FYNNEI in the germline V gene. The CDR3 consists of 14 residues. CDR3 nucleotides: TGTGCCAGCACCCTTCAGGGGATTAACACTGAAGCTTTCTTT. It translates to CASTLQGINTEAFF.

V is TRBV27 and J is TRBJ2-3; D call uncertain. This CDR3 comprises 14 residues. V lost 3 bases to trimming and J lost 0 bases, with 7 bases between them. Germline-derived CDR1 and CDR2 are MNHEY and SMNVEV (reference sequence). CDR3 in amino acids: CASSFQVSTDTQYF. In DNA form, the CDR3 reads TGTGCCAGCAGTTTCCAGGTTAGCACAGATACGCAGTATTTT.

The gene calls are TRBV28 and TRBJ2-3; D is unclear. The V end lost 1 base, the J end lost 4 bases, and 3 bases lay between the germline ends. The CDR3 runs to 12 residues. Germline lookup yields CDR1 MDHEN and CDR2 SYDVKM. In nucleotides, the CDR3 is TGTGCCAGCAGTTTATCGTCAGATACGCAGTATTTT. Encoded protein: CASSLSSDTQYF.

In its sample, this clone was seen a few times. The J gene is TRBJ2-6, the V gene TRBV5-1; the match to TRBD1 covers 9 bases. Germline lookup yields CDR1 SGHRS and CDR2 YFSETQ. This CDR3 comprises 20 residues. V shed 3 bases and J 2 bases; nucleotides not matched to a gene: 15. The CDR3 nucleotides read TGCGCCAGCAGCTCCGGGACAGGGCAAAGGGCCTGGGCTGGGGCCAACGTCCTGACTTTC. Protein sequence: CASSSGTGQRAWAGANVLTF. Using reference TRBV5-1 and TRBJ2-6 for the parts outside the CDR3, the full variable domain is KAGVTQTPRYLIKTRGQQVTLSCSPISGHRSVSWYQQTPGQGLQFLFEYFSETQRNKGNFPGRFSGRQFSNSRSEMNVSTLELGDSALYLCASSSGTGQRAWAGANVLTFGAGSRLTVL.

This sequence joins TRBV6-5 and TRBJ1-2; D is undetermined. This CDR3 has 14 residues. The germline V gene has CDR1 MNHEY and CDR2 SVGAGI. Trimming removed 5 bases from V and 2 bases from J, with 12 bases in between. CDR3 residues: CASSLQNGNYGYTF. DNA for the CDR3: TGTGCCAGCAGTCTTCAAAACGGGAACTATGGCTACACCTTC.

CDR3 bases: TGTGCCAGCAGCCAAGATGTCCAACTAGCGGGAGAGACCTACAATGAGCAGTTCTTC. Its translation is CASSQDVQLAGETYNEQFF. This sequence joins TRBV4-2 and TRBJ2-1; 11 bases align to TRBD2. V shed 0 bases, J shed 2 bases, and the junction held 9 bases outside the gene matches. There are 19 residues in the CDR3. The germline V gene encodes CDR1 LGHNA and CDR2 YNFKEQ.

The gene calls are TRBV28 and TRBJ1-2; no clear D. V was trimmed by 6 bases and J by 8 bases, leaving 16 bases between them. CDR3 length: 13 amino acids. Germline-derived CDR1 and CDR2 are MDHEN and SYDVKM. The CDR3 loop is CASSSVSTRGYTF. CDR3 coding DNA: TGTGCCAGCAGCTCGGTATCTACTAGGGGCTACACCTTC.